This T cell receptor (beta chain) appears in the sequencing data of a study of cytomegalovirus exposure and HLA in healthy donors. Study details: Sequencing of roughly 180 million T cells in an earlier analysis found 120 million or so unique TCR beta sequences.

Study outcomes and limitations: Researchers had no immune exposure information except CMV serostatus available. The study flagged some 170 TCR beta chains as cytomegalovirus-associated. As confirmed in vitro, a few CMV-associated chains were specific for CMV antigens.

PCR amplification relied on 60 Vbeta primers (plus 13 Jbeta primers). Method: immunoSEQ multiplex PCR; TCRdb's copy keeps in-frame clones and lacks some. The data contain 110,000 or so clones, roughly 72% of them singletons. Points on this clone: The antigen remains undetermined.

The ends lost 2 bases at V and 4 bases at J; junction bases unmatched: 2. This CDR3 has 13 residues. CDR1 is SGHNT and CDR2 is YYREEE in the germline V gene (reference sequence). This chain links TRBV5-4 with TRBJ1-1; 7 bases agree with TRBD1. The sequenced sample was PBMCs. This TCR derives from a woman in her thirties or forties in good health and CMV-seropositive. CDR3 sequence: CASSLNRGTEAFF. CDR3 nucleotide sequence: TGTGCCAGCAGCTTAAACAGGGGCACTGAAGCTTTCTTT.